A selection of T cell receptor beta chains follows, all from one sample in a study of cytomegalovirus exposure and HLA in healthy donors. Libraries were prepared by immunoSEQ multiplex PCR; TCRdb keeps only in-frame clonotypes and omits some of them. The sample holds about 110,000 clones. The sequencing sample was made of PBMCs. The receptors derive from a man aged 35-49 years in good health and CMV-seropositive. The CDR3 runs from the conserved cysteine through the conserved F or W. Fields, in order: CDR3 length, J gene, V gene, D gene, CDR3 DNA, CDR3 protein. The D gene is left open where the match is weak.

13	TRBJ2-5	TRBV6-1	NA	TGTGCCAGCAGTGAAGCCCCCCGAGAGACCCAGTACTTC	CASSEAPRETQYF
15	TRBJ2-3	TRBV19	NA	TGTGCCAGTAGTATCTTAGCGGCTGCTCCAGATACGCAGTATTTT	CASSILAAAPDTQYF
17	TRBJ2-3	TRBV2	TRBD2	TGTGCCAGCAGTATAGCGGGAGGGCCTCCCAGCACAGATACGCAGTATTTT	CASSIAGGPPSTDTQYF
14	TRBJ1-2	TRBV9	NA	TGTGCCAGCAGCGTAGTTGGGGGGAAAGGGGGCTACACCTTC	CASSVVGGKGGYTF
16	TRBJ2-2	TRBV28	TRBD1	TGTGCCAGCAGGCCTATCCGGGACAGATTTACCGGGGAGCTGTTTTTT	CASRPIRDRFTGELFF
15	TRBJ2-1	TRBV9	TRBD2	TGTGCCAGCAGCTCCCGACTAGCGGGAGGGCCGGGGCAGTTCTTC	CASSSRLAGGPGQFF
16	TRBJ2-4	TRBV5-4	NA	TGTGCCAGCAGCTTGGGGAGCGGAATGCACAAAAACATTCAGTACTTC	CASSLGSGMHKNIQYF
15	TRBJ1-5	TRBV19	NA	TGTGCCAGTAGTACCCCCGGGAGGGGCGGTCAGCCCCAGCATTTT	CASSTPGRGGQPQHF
15	TRBJ1-2	TRBV19	TRBD1	TGTGCCAGTAGCATGGAATCTCAGGGGGCCTATGGCTACACCTTC	CASSMESQGAYGYTF
14	TRBJ1-1	TRBV19	TRBD1	TGTGCCAGCCGCACAGACAGGGGGCGGACTGAAGCTTTCTTT	CASRTDRGRTEAFF
14	TRBJ2-4	TRBV28	NA	TGTGCCAGCAGTTTGGGGGGAGCCAAAAACATTCAGTACTTC	CASSLGGAKNIQYF
14	TRBJ2-7	TRBV28	TRBD1	TGTGCCAGCAGCCCAGGGACAGGCCATTACGAGCAGTACTTC	CASSPGTGHYEQYF
15	TRBJ1-2	TRBV7-2	TRBD1	TGTGCCAGCAGCTCGAAGACAGGGGGCGCGATTGGCTACACCTTC	CASSSKTGGAIGYTF
15	TRBJ1-1	TRBV19	TRBD1	TGTGCCAGTAGTCCCCCCCGGGACAGGGGGACTGAAGCTTTCTTT	CASSPPRDRGTEAFF
17	TRBJ2-6	TRBV13	TRBD2	TGTGCCAGCAGCTTACGACTAGCGGGATCTGGGGCCAACGTCCTGACTTTC	CASSLRLAGSGANVLTF
15	TRBJ2-5	TRBV5-1	TRBD1	TGCGCCAGCAGCTTAGACCGGGACAGGGTGGGGACCCAGTACTTC	CASSLDRDRVGTQYF
14	TRBJ2-4	TRBV28	TRBD2	TGTGCCAGCAGCAAATCTCTAGCGGGTCGTATTCAGTACTTC	CASSKSLAGRIQYF
14	TRBJ1-4	TRBV5-5	NA	TGTGCCAGCAGCTTTTCTGGGACAAATGAAAAACTGTTTTTT	CASSFSGTNEKLFF
15	TRBJ1-1	TRBV19	TRBD1	TGTGCCAGTAGTATGTTGAGACAGGGGGCCGCTGAAGCTTTCTTT	CASSMLRQGAAEAFF
15	TRBJ2-1	TRBV28	NA	TGTGCCAGCAGTTTGAGAGATAGATTAGACAATGAGCAGTTCTTC	CASSLRDRLDNEQFF
15	TRBJ2-2	TRBV10-2	TRBD1	TGCGCCAGCAGTGAGCAGGGGGCCGGCACCGGGGAGCTGTTTTTT	CASSEQGAGTGELFF
16	TRBJ2-7	TRBV7-9	TRBD2	TGTGCCAGCAGCTTAGCGACAACTAGCGGGAGAAGTGAGCAGTACTTC	CASSLATTSGRSEQYF
14	TRBJ1-2	TRBV6-6	TRBD1	TGTGCCAGCAGCCAAAGACAGGGGGCCTATGGCTACACCTTC	CASSQRQGAYGYTF
13	TRBJ2-1	TRBV29-1	TRBD2	TGCAGCGGAGGGACTAGCGGATTTAATGAGCAGTTCTTC	CSGGTSGFNEQFF
14	TRBJ1-2	TRBV28	NA	TGTGCCAGCAGTTTTGAACAATACATCTATGGCTACACCTTC	CASSFEQYIYGYTF
17	TRBJ2-4	TRBV19	TRBD1	TGTGCCAGTAGTACCCGGACAGGGGGAATAGCCAAAAACATTCAGTACTTC	CASSTRTGGIAKNIQYF
15	TRBJ1-4	TRBV7-8	NA	TGTGCCAGCAGCGTTCTCAGGGGTCCATCTGAAAAACTGTTTTTT	CASSVLRGPSEKLFF
15	TRBJ1-2	TRBV5-1	TRBD1	TGCGCCAGCAGGGAAACCGGGACAGGGAGTGGTGGCTACACCTTC	CASRETGTGSGGYTF
12	TRBJ2-5	TRBV7-9	NA	TGTGCCAGCAGTCCTGGGAGCCAGACCCAGTACTTC	CASSPGSQTQYF
13	TRBJ1-1	TRBV19	NA	TGTGCCAGTAGTATACAGGTGAGCCGTGAAGCTTTCTTT	CASSIQVSREAFF
15	TRBJ2-7	TRBV9	TRBD2	TGTGCCAGCAGTCTGGGGGGAGCGGGAGGTAACGAGCAGTACTTC	CASSLGGAGGNEQYF
14	TRBJ2-2	TRBV27	NA	TGTGCCAGCAGTTACGGGGGTTCAACCGGGGAGCTGTTTTTT	CASSYGGSTGELFF
17	TRBJ2-2	TRBV28	NA	TGTGCCAGCAGCCTTAGCTCGACAGAACCTAACACCGGGGAGCTGTTTTTT	CASSLSSTEPNTGELFF
15	TRBJ2-2	TRBV7-9	TRBD2	TGTGCCAGCAGCTCAAGACTAGCAGCGACCGGGGAGCTGTTTTTT	CASSSRLAATGELFF
15	TRBJ1-4	TRBV11-2	NA	TGTGCCAGCAGCTTAGAAATTAGACAGAATGAAAAACTGTTTTTT	CASSLEIRQNEKLFF
14	TRBJ2-7	TRBV6-5	TRBD1	TGTGCCAGCAGTTACGGACAGGGGGCATACGAGCAGTACTTC	CASSYGQGAYEQYF
13	TRBJ2-3	TRBV29-1	TRBD2	TGCAGCGGAACTAGCGGGAGCACAGATACGCAGTATTTT	CSGTSGSTDTQYF
14	TRBJ2-7	TRBV7-9	NA	TGTGCCAGCAGCTTAGAGTGGGCGCCCTACGAGCAGTACTTC	CASSLEWAPYEQYF
16	TRBJ2-1	TRBV13	TRBD2	TGTGCCAGCAGCTCCAGACTAGCGGGAGCTTCCAATGAGCAGTTCTTC	CASSSRLAGASNEQFF
14	TRBJ2-7	TRBV9	NA	TGTGCCAGCAGCGTAGGGAGCTGGCCCTACGAGCAGTACTTC	CASSVGSWPYEQYF
14	TRBJ1-1	TRBV4-3	NA	TGCGCCAGCAGCCATCCCGGGACTGGGGGTGAAGCTTTCTTT	CASSHPGTGGEAFF
15	TRBJ2-3	TRBV10-1	NA	TGCGCCAGCAGTGGGGTCAGGGGGGGCACAGATACGCAGTATTTT	CASSGVRGGTDTQYF